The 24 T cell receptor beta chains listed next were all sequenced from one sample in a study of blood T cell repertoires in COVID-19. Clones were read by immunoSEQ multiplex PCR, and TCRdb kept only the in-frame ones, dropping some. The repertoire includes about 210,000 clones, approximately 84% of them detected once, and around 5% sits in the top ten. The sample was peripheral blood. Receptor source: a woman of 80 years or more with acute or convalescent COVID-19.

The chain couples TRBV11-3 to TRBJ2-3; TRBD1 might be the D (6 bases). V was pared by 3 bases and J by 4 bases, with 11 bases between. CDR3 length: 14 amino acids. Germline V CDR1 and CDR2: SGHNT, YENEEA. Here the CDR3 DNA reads TGTGCCAGCAGCTTTCTGGGGGCGGCAGATACGCAGTATTTT. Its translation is CASSFLGAADTQYF. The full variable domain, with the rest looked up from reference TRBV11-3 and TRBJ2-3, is EAGVVQSPRYKIIEKKQPVAFWCNPISGHNTLYWYLQNLGQGPELLIRYENEEAVDDSQLPKDRFSAERLKGVDSTLKIQPAELGDSAVYLCASSFLGAADTQYFGPGTRLTVL.

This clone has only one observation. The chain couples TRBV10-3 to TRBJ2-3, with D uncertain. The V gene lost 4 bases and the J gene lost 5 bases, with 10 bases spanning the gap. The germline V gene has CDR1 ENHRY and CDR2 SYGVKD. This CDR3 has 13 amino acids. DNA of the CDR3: TGTGCCATCAGTGTAGCAAGTCTAGATACGCAGTATTTT. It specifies CAISVASLDTQYF.

CDR3 protein: CASHSGRKVETQYF. Written as DNA, the CDR3 is TGTGCCAGTCATAGCGGGAGAAAGGTAGAGACCCAGTACTTC. The chain uses TRBV19 and TRBJ2-5; 9 nucleotides agree with TRBD2. Trimming at V came to 8 bases and at J to 4 bases, leaving 8 bases not matched to a gene. Germline V gene lookup returns CDR1 LNHDA and CDR2 SQIVND (reference sequence). The CDR3 has 14 residues. The full variable domain, in which reference TRBV19 and TRBJ2-5 provide the parts outside the CDR3, is DGGITQSPKYLFRKEGQNVTLSCEQNLNHDAMYWYRQDPGQGLRLIYYSQIVNDFQKGDIAEGYSVSREKKESFPLTVTSAQKNPTAFYLCASHSGRKVETQYFGPGTRLLVL.

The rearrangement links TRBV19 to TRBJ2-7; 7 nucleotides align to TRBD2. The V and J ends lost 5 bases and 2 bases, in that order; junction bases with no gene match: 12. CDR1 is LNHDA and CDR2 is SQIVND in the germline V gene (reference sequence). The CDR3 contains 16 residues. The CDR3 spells CASSPSLGTNTYEQYF. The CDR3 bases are TGTGCCAGTAGTCCCAGCCTCGGGACTAACACCTACGAGCAGTACTTC. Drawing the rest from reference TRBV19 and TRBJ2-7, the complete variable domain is DGGITQSPKYLFRKEGQNVTLSCEQNLNHDAMYWYRQDPGQGLRLIYYSQIVNDFQKGDIAEGYSVSREKKESFPLTVTSAQKNPTAFYLCASSPSLGTNTYEQYFGPGTRLTVT.

CDR3 coding DNA: TGTGCCAGCAGCGTCCTTCGGGGAGGAGATACGCAGTATTTT. Amino acid sequence: CASSVLRGGDTQYF. The J gene is TRBJ2-3, the V gene TRBV7-8, with D maybe TRBD2 (6 bases). CDR3 length: 14 residues. Trimming removed 5 bases from V and 5 bases from J, with 14 bases in between. CDR1 is SGHVS and CDR2 is FQNEAQ in the germline V gene.

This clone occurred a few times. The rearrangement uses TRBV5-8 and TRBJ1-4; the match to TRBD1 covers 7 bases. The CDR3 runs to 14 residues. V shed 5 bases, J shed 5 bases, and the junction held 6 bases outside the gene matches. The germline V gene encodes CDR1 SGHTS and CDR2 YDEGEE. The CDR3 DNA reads TGTGCCAGCAGACGGACAGGCGGAAATGAAAAACTGTTTTTT. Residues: CASRRTGGNEKLFF.

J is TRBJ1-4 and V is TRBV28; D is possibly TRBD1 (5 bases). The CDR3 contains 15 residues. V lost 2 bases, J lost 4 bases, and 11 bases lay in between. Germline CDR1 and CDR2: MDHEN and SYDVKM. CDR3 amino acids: CASSLRGAGNEKLFF. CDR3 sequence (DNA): TGTGCCAGCAGTTTAAGGGGCGCCGGTAATGAAAAACTGTTTTTT.

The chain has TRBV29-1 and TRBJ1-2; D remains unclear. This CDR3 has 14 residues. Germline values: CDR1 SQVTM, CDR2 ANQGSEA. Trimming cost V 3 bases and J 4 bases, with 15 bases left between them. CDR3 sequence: CSVDMKTRGYGYTF. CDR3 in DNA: TGCAGCGTTGATATGAAAACGCGGGGCTATGGCTACACCTTC.

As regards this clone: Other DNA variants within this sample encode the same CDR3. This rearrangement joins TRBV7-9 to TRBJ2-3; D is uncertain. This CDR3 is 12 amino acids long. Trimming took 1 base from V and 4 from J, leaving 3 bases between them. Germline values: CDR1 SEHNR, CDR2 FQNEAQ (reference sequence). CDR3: CASSLVSDTQYF. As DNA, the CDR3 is TGTGCCAGCAGCTTAGTATCAGATACGCAGTATTTT.

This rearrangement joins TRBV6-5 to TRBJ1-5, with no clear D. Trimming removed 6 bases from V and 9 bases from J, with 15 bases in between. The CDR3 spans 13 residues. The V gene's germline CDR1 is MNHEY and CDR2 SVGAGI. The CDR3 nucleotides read TGTGCCAGCAGCCCCCATCGAGAGTTGCCCCAGCATTTT. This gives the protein CASSPHRELPQHF.

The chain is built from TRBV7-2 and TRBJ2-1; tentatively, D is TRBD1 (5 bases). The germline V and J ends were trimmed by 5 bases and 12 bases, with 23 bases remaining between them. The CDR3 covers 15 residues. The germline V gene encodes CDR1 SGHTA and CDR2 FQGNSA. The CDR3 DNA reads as TGTGCCAGCAGCCAGCCCCAGGGTATATATTGGTCGCAGTTCTTC. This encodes CASSQPQGIYWSQFF.

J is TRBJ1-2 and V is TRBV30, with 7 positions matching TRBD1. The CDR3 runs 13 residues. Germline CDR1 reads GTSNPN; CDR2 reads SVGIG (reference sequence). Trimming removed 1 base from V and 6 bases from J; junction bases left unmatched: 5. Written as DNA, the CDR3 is TGTGCCTGGAGTGGACAGGGCGACGATGGCTACACCTTC. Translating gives CAWSGQGDDGYTF.

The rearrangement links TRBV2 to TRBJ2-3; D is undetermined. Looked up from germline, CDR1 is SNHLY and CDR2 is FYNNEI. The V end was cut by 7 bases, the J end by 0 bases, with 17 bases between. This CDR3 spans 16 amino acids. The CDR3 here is CASIDRVWASTDTQYF. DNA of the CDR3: TGTGCCAGCATCGATCGAGTTTGGGCGAGCACAGATACGCAGTATTTT. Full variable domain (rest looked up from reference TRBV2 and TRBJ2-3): EPEVTQTPSHQVTQMGQEVILRCVPISNHLYFYWYRQILGQKVEFLVSFYNNEISEKSEIFDDQFSVERPDGSNFTLKIRSTKLEDSAMYFCASIDRVWASTDTQYFGPGTRLTVL.

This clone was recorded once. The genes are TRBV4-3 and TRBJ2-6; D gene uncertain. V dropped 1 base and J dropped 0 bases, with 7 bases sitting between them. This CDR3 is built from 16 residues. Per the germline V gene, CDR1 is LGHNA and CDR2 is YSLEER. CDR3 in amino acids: CASSQGPGSGANVLTF. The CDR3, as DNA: TGCGCCAGCAGCCAAGGTCCAGGCTCTGGGGCCAACGTCCTGACTTTC.

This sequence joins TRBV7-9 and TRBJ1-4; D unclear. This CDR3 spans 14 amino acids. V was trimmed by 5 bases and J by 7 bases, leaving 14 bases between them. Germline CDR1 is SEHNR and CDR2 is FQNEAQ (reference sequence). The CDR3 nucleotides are TGTGCCAGCAGCAAAGAGGGTGGAGGTGAAAAACTGTTTTTT. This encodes CASSKEGGGEKLFF.

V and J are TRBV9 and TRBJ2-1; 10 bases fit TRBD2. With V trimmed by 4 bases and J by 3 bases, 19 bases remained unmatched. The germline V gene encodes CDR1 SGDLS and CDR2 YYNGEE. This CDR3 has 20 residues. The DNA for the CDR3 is TGTGCCAGCAGCCCGAGGGGGAGCGGGGGGGCTGTGGGCCACTACAATGAGCAGTTCTTC. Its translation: CASSPRGSGGAVGHYNEQFF. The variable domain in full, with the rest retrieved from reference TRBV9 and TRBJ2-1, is DSGVTQTPKHLITATGQRVTLRCSPRSGDLSVYWYQQSLDQGLQFLIQYYNGEERAKGNILERFSAQQFPDLHSELNLSSLELGDSALYFCASSPRGSGGAVGHYNEQFFGPGTRLTVL.

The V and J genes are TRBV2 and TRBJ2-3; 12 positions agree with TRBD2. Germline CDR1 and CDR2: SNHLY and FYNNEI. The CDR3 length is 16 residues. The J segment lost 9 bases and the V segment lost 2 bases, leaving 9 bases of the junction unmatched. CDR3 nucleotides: TGTGCCAGCAGTGAATTGAACGCTAGCGGGAGGGCGACGCAGTATTTT. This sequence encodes CASSELNASGRATQYF. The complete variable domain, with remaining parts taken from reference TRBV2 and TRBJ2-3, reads EPEVTQTPSHQVTQMGQEVILRCVPISNHLYFYWYRQILGQKVEFLVSFYNNEISEKSEIFDDQFSVERPDGSNFTLKIRSTKLEDSAMYFCASSELNASGRATQYFGPGTRLTVL.

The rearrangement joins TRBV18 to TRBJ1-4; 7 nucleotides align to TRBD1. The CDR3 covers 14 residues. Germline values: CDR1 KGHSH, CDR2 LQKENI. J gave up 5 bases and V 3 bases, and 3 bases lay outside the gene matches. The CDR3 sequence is CASSPAGGNEKLFF. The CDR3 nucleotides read TGTGCCAGCTCACCGGCAGGGGGAAATGAAAAACTGTTTTTT.

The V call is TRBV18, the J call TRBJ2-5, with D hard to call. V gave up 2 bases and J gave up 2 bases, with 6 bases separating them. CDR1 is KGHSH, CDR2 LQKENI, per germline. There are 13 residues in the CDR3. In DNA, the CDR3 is TGTGCCAGCTCACCAGCGCATCAAGAGACCCAGTACTTC. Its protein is CASSPAHQETQYF.

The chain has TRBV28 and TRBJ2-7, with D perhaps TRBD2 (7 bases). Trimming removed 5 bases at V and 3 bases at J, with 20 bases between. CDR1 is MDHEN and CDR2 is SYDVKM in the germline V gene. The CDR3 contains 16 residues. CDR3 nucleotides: TGTGCCAGCAGTGGGGAGGGGAGGGGGAAAAACTACGAGCAGTACTTC. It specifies CASSGEGRGKNYEQYF.

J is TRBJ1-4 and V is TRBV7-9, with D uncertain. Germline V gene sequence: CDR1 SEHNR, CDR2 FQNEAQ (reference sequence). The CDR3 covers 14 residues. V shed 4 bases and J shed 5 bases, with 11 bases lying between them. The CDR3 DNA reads TGTGCCAGCAGCTCACCGAGGTTCAATGAAAAACTGTTTTTT. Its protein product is CASSSPRFNEKLFF.

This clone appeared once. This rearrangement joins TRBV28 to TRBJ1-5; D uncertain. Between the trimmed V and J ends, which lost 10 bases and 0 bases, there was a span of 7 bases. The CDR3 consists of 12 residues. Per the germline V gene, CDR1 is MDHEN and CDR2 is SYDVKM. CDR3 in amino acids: CATTGSNQPQHF. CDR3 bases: TGTGCCACCACCGGTAGCAATCAGCCCCAGCATTTT.

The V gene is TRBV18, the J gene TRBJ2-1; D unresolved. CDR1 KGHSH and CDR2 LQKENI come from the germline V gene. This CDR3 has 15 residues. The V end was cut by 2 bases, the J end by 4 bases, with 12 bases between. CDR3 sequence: CASSPSGFGYNEQFF. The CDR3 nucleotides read TGTGCCAGCTCACCATCAGGCTTTGGGTACAATGAGCAGTTCTTC.

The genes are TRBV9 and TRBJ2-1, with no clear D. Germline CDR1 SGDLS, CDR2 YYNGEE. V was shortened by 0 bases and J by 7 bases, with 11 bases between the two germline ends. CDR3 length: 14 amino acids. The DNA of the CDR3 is TGTGCCAGCAGCGTAGAGGTAGGAGAAAATGAGCAGTTCTTC. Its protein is CASSVEVGENEQFF.